Below, one T cell receptor beta chain is given with its context. What it binds is unknown. In germline, CDR1 is MNHEY, CDR2 SVGEGT. The trim removed 5 bases at V and 9 bases at J, leaving 11 bases unmatched. The CDR3 is made up of 15 amino acids. Samples came from axillary lymph nodes draining the breast cancer. One entry per CDR3 protein results from TCRdb running MiXCR on the multiplex PCR reads. The sample has about 200,000 distinct CDR3 sequences, over 25% seen once. The record originates from a study of breast tumors, draining lymph nodes, adjacent tissues. Study-level points and caveats: Data fit most tumor T cells coming from lymph node, expanding in tumor. Tumor TCR diversity was below lymph nodes but above nontumor tissue.

The chain is built from TRBV6-2 or TRBV6-3 and TRBJ2-3; 10 bases fit TRBD2. Material: axillary lymph node tissue. This receptor was obtained from a female donor with breast cancer. Some clones in this sample may be carry-over from other donors' samples. CDR3 sequence reads: CASSHGLAAGRTQYF. Written as DNA, the CDR3 is TGTGCCAGCAGTCACGGACTAGCGGCCGGACGGACGCAGTATTTT.